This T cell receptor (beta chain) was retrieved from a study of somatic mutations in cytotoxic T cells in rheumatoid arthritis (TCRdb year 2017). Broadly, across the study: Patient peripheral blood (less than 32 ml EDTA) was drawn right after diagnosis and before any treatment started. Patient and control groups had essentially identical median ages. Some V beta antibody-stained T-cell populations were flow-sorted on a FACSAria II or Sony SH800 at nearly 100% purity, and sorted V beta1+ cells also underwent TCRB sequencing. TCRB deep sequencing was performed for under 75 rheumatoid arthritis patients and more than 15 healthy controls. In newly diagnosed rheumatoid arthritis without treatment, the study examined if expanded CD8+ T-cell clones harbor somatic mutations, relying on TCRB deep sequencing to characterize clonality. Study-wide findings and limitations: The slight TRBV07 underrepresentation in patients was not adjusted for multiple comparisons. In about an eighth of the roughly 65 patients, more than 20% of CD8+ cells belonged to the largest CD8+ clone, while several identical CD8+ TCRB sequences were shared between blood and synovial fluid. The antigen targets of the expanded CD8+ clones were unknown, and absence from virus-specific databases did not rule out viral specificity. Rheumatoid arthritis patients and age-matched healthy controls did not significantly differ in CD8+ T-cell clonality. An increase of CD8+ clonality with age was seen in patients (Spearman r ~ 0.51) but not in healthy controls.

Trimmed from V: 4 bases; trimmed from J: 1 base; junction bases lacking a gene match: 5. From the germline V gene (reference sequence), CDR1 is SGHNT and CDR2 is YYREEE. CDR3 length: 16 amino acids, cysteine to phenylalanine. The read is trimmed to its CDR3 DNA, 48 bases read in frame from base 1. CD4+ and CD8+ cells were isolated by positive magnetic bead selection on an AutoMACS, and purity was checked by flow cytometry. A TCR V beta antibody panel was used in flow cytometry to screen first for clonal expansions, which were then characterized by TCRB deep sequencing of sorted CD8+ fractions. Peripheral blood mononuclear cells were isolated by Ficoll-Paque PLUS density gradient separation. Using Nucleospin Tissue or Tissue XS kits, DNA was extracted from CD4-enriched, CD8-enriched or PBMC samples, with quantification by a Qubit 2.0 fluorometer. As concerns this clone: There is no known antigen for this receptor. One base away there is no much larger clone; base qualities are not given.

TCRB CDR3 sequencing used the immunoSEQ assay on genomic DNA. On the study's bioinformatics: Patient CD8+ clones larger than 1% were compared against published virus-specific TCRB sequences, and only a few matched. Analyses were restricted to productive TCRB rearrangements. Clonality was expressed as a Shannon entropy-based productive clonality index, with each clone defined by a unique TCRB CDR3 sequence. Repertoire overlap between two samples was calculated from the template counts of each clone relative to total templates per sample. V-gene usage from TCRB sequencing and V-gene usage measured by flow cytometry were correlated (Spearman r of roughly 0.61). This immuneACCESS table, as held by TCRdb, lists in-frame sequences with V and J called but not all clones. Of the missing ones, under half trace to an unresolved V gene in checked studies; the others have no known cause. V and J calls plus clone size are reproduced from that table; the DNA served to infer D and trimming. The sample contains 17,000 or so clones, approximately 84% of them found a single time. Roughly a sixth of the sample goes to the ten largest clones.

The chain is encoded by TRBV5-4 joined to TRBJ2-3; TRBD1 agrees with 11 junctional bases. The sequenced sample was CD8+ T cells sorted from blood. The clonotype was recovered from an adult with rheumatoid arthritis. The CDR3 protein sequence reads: CASSAWTGGRTDTQYF. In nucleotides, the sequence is TGTGCCAGCAGCGCATGGACAGGGGGCCGCACAGATACGCAGTATTTT.